The 12 T cell receptor beta chains below were found in one sample sequenced in a study of beta chain features in type 1 diabetes. Expressed TCRB transcripts were sequenced, since all the RNA that had been isolated was reverse transcribed. Clones were sequenced by immunoSEQ multiplex PCR, and TCRdb holds only the in-frame ones, with some missing. The data contain about 15,000 clones, around 77% of them seen just once; the ten biggest clones take up 0.25% to 0.4%. Their antigens are not known. Regarding the study as a whole: Type 1 diabetes patients had moderately but significantly shorter TCRB CDR3s in all four CD4+ subsets.

Sequencing was carried out using stem cell memory CD4+ T cells from blood. The receptors here all came from a woman under 30 with type 1 diabetes.

V gene TRBV4-3 combines with J gene TRBJ2-2; D is ambiguous. CDR3 length equals 16 residues. In germline, CDR1 is LGHNA, CDR2 YSLEER. V gave up 0 bases and J gave up 4 bases, with 12 bases separating them. The DNA for the CDR3 is TGCGCCAGCAGCCAAGAGCCCCTAGTCAGCACCGGGGAGCTGTTTTTT. It translates to CASSQEPLVSTGELFF.

The chain employs TRBV4-3 and TRBJ1-1, with 8 bases that match TRBD1. The CDR3 spans 15 residues. V shed 4 bases and J 11 bases; nucleotides not matched to a gene: 15. The germline V gene encodes CDR1 LGHNA and CDR2 YSLEER. CDR3 sequence (DNA): TGCGCCAGCAGCCTTATACCGACAGGGGCGTCTCGGGCTTTCTTT. Translated, it gives CASSLIPTGASRAFF.

Only one count was recorded for this clone. V is TRBV20-1 and J is TRBJ2-7; D is perhaps TRBD2 (5 bases). This CDR3 is built from 11 residues. Germline V CDR1 and CDR2: DFQATT, SNEGSKA (reference sequence). Trimming removed 6 bases at V and 5 bases at J, with 11 bases between. The CDR3 DNA reads as TGCAGTGCCCCTAGCCCCCACGAGCAGTACTTC. Amino acid sequence: CSAPSPHEQYF.

This chain links TRBV10-2 with TRBJ1-5; 8 nucleotides line up with TRBD1. The trim removed 0 bases at V and 0 bases at J, leaving 16 bases unmatched. This CDR3 contains 21 residues. From germline, CDR1 is WSHSY and CDR2 SAAADI. The CDR3 is CASSESPTGAFGGYSNQPQHF. As DNA, the CDR3 is TGCGCCAGCAGTGAGTCCCCGACAGGGGCGTTCGGGGGTTATAGCAATCAGCCCCAGCATTTT.

J is TRBJ2-2 and V is TRBV7-9; D call uncertain. From germline, CDR1 is SEHNR and CDR2 FQNEAQ (reference sequence). Trimming took 1 base from V and 8 from J, leaving 11 bases between them. There are 14 residues in the CDR3. The CDR3 DNA is TGTGCCAGCAGCTTAGTTATTACTACTGGGGAGCTGTTTTTT. It translates to CASSLVITTGELFF.

This chain uses TRBV29-1 with TRBJ1-2; tentative D call: TRBD1 (6 bases). The CDR3 is 12 residues long. Deletions cut 7 bases from V and 0 bases from J, with 9 bases between. CDR1 is SQVTM and CDR2 is ANQGSEA in the germline V gene. CDR3 DNA: TGCAGCGCTGGACAGTCTAACTATGGCTACACCTTC. It translates to CSAGQSNYGYTF.

This clone was seen a handful of times. V is TRBV5-1 and J is TRBJ2-1; 14 bases line up with TRBD2. The CDR3 length is 16 residues. Germline V gene lookup returns CDR1 SGHRS and CDR2 YFSETQ. Trimming took 2 bases from V and 6 from J; bases not matched to a gene: 4. The CDR3 protein is CASSFSGLAGANEQFF. Written as DNA, the CDR3 is TGCGCCAGCAGCTTCTCGGGACTAGCGGGAGCCAATGAGCAGTTCTTC.

This chain links TRBV18 with TRBJ2-7; no definite D call. The CDR3 has 13 amino acids. V dropped 3 bases and J dropped 0 bases, with 6 bases sitting between them. Germline lookup yields CDR1 KGHSH and CDR2 LQKENI. This CDR3 reads CASSPRSSYEQYF. CDR3 coding DNA: TGTGCCAGCTCACCCCGGAGCTCCTACGAGCAGTACTTC.

This clone has just a few counts. The V call is TRBV28, the J call TRBJ2-1; 13 positions agree with TRBD2. In germline, CDR1 is MDHEN, CDR2 SYDVKM. This CDR3 spans 18 amino acids. With 7 bases clipped from V and 6 bases from J, the junction kept 15 bases outside the gene matches. The CDR3 DNA reads TGTGCCAGCAACGGGGGCTACTCCGGGACTAGCGGGGTCAATGAGCAGTTCTTC. Residues: CASNGGYSGTSGVNEQFF.

The chain has TRBV14 and TRBJ1-2, with TRBD1 as a possible D gene (6 bases). The CDR3 consists of 14 residues. V lost 3 bases to trimming and J lost 4 bases, with 12 bases between them. Germline CDR1 is SGHDN and CDR2 is FVKESK. The CDR3 nucleotides are TGTGCCAGCAGCCAGGGGACAAGGACCTATGGCTACACCTTC. Amino acid sequence: CASSQGTRTYGYTF.

This rearrangement joins TRBV23-1 to TRBJ1-5, with 8 bases aligning to TRBD1. TRBV23-1 is known as an ORF, though its function is uncertain. CDR3 length equals 16 residues. J gave up 0 bases and V 4 bases, and 5 bases lay outside the gene matches. The CDR3 DNA follows: TGCGCCAGCAGTCCCCACAGGGGGTATAGCAATCAGCCCCAGCATTTT. Translating it yields CASSPHRGYSNQPQHF.

The chain is built from TRBV5-1 and TRBJ2-1; D is ambiguous. The CDR3 extends over 13 amino acids. CDR1 is SGHRS and CDR2 is YFSETQ in the germline V gene. Trimming left V 5 bases short and J 0 bases short, with 6 bases between. CDR3 nucleotide sequence: TGCGCCAGCAGGTCATCCTCCTACAATGAGCAGTTCTTC. Its protein is CASRSSSYNEQFF.